A single sample is the source of the 10 T cell receptor beta chains below, sequenced in a study of T-cell reconstitution after alpha-beta-depleted transplantation in children. General observations from the study: A year post-transplant, T-cell counts and diversity derived mostly from newly produced T cells.

These TCRs are of unknown antigen specificity. TCRbeta library construction was performed incorporating unique molecular identifiers. TCRdb re-derived calls from the PCR reads in MiXCR, one entry per CDR3 protein. The table records about 300,000 distinct CDR3 sequences, roughly 7.8% of them present only once. Sequencing was performed on peripheral blood, taken 360 days after TCRalphabeta/CD19-depleted stem cell transplant. These receptors all come from a female patient aged 2-9 years who had a stem cell transplant for Fanconi anemia, so the T cells may come from the graft donor.

The CDR3 reads CASKAVRATRLREQYF. DNA for the CDR3: TGTGCCAGCAAGGCGGTGCGGGCCACCCGTTTAAGGGAGCAGTACTTC. This chain uses TRBV28 with TRBJ2-7; possible D gene TRBD2, 5 bases. The CDR3 extends over 16 amino acids. Looked up from germline, CDR1 is MDHEN and CDR2 is SYDVKM. V dropped 7 bases and J dropped 7 bases, with 26 bases sitting between them. Full variable domain (remainder filled in from reference TRBV28 and TRBJ2-7): DVKVTQSSRYLVKRTGEKVFLECVQDMDHENMFWYRQDPGLGLRLIYFSYDVKMKEKGDIPEGYSVSREKKERFSLILESASTNQTSMYLCASKAVRATRLREQYFGPGTRLTVT.

This clonotype was counted many times. V usage is TRBV4-3 and J usage is TRBJ1-1; a possible D gene is TRBD1 (5 bases). Trimming removed 0 bases from V and 3 bases from J, with 14 bases in between. CDR3 size: 16 residues. Germline CDR1 is LGHNA and CDR2 is YSLEER. The CDR3 DNA reads TGCGCCAGCAGCCAAGAGCCCAGGGTTGGCTACACTGAAGCTTTCTTT. It codes for CASSQEPRVGYTEAFF.

Many counts were recorded for this clonotype. This chain joins TRBV7-9 and TRBJ1-6; weak D call: TRBD1 (6 bases). V lost 5 bases to trimming and J lost 8 bases, with 10 bases between them. CDR1 SEHNR and CDR2 FQNEAQ come from the germline V gene (reference sequence). This CDR3 has 13 amino acids. DNA for the CDR3: TGTGCCAGCAGCGTACAGGGCGATTCACCCCTCCACTTT. Translated: CASSVQGDSPLHF.

In this sample, this clonotype turned up a few times. The chain couples TRBV6-5 to TRBJ1-3; D not resolved. There are 16 residues in the CDR3. V lost 2 bases to trimming and J lost 0 bases, with 11 bases between them. In germline, CDR1 is MNHEY, CDR2 SVGAGI. This chain's CDR3 is CASSYMMAGSGNTIYF. DNA of the CDR3: TGTGCCAGCAGTTACATGATGGCGGGCTCTGGAAACACCATATATTTT.

This chain joins TRBV11-2 and TRBJ1-1, with TRBD1 matching over 7 bases. CDR1 is SGHAT and CDR2 is FQNNGV in the germline V gene. The CDR3 is made up of 14 amino acids. V shed 5 bases and J 3 bases; nucleotides not matched to a gene: 6. The chain's CDR3 is CASSRQGGYTEAFF. Written as DNA, the CDR3 is TGTGCCAGCAGCAGACAGGGAGGATACACTGAAGCTTTCTTT.

This clonotype was found many times. V and J are TRBV25-1 and TRBJ2-2; 7 nucleotides align to TRBD1. The CDR3 length is 15 residues. Trimming at V came to 5 bases and at J to 6 bases, leaving 9 bases not matched to a gene. Per the germline V gene, CDR1 is MGHDK and CDR2 is SYGVNS. DNA for the CDR3: TGTGCCAGCAGTAGATCCGGGACAGAAGCCGGGGAGCTGTTTTTT. Translation: CASSRSGTEAGELFF.

This clonotype was recorded at least ten times. The chain employs TRBV12-3 or TRBV12-4 and TRBJ1-2; D unresolved. Trimming took off 7 bases at V and 8 bases at J, with 11 bases between the two ends. The CDR3 spans 11 residues. The CDR3 sequence: CASTGGWGYTF. Here the CDR3 DNA reads TGTGCCAGCACCGGAGGATGGGGCTACACCTTC.

This clonotype was observed at least ten times. V gene TRBV20-1 combines with J gene TRBJ2-1; 7 nucleotides agree with TRBD2. Germline CDR1 is DFQATT and CDR2 is SNEGSKA (reference sequence). CDR3 size: 15 residues. The ends lost 2 bases at V and 6 bases at J; junction bases unmatched: 10. The CDR3, as DNA: TGCAGTGCTAGATCGGTGACTAGCCGCGTCAATGAGCAGTTCTTC. This encodes CSARSVTSRVNEQFF.

In this sample, this clonotype turned up many times. The chain links TRBV7-9 to TRBJ2-7, with 11 nucleotides matching TRBD2. The CDR3 extends over 15 amino acids. Germline CDR1 reads SEHNR; CDR2 reads FQNEAQ (reference sequence). The junction had 5 bases not matched to a gene; V was cut back by 3 bases and J by 4 bases. The chain's CDR3 is CASSLTSGTTYEQYF. CDR3 DNA sequence: TGTGCCAGCAGCTTGACTAGCGGGACAACATACGAGCAGTACTTC.

This CDR3 reads CASSRDPYEQYF. CDR3 coding DNA: TGTGCCAGCAGCCGAGACCCCTACGAGCAGTACTTC. V is TRBV5-6 and J is TRBJ2-7; D gene ambiguous. The CDR3 runs to 12 residues. Germline V gene lookup returns CDR1 SGHDT and CDR2 YYEEEE. Trimming shortened V by 4 bases and J by 2 bases, and 7 bases separated the two germline ends. Drawing the rest from reference TRBV5-6 and TRBJ2-7, the complete variable domain is DAGVTQSPTHLIKTRGQQVTLRCSPKSGHDTVSWYQQALGQGPQFIFQYYEEEERQRGNFPDRFSGHQFPNYSSELNVNALLLGDSALYLCASSRDPYEQYFGPGTRLTVT.